This T cell receptor (beta chain) was recovered during a study of identical twins (dated by TCRdb to the mid-2010s). Looking at the study overall: To test whether fetal clonotypes persist, the study used deep sequencing on TCR alpha and beta repertoires from monozygotic twins, unrelated adults of various ages, and cord blood. To rule out contamination, replicate twin experiments were performed at different times with different library preparation protocols.

Every donor was a healthy Caucasian. The twin cohort comprised three pairs of female monozygotic twins, all aged roughly 18 to 29 years. Miltenyi CD45RO+ enrichment and human naive T-cell isolation kits were used to isolate memory (CD45RO+) and naive T cells from PBMC. Receptor amplification or capture employed 5' RACE. These reads were obtained on an Illumina HiSeq 2000. A universal primer binding site was added through template switching, and the final cDNA carried a unique molecular identifier so that TCR cDNA molecules could be counted accurately. Specific primers in the conserved constant-segment region were used to synthesize first-strand cDNA for TCR alpha and beta chains. Each cDNA library was double barcoded, with a SMART-Mk sample barcode plus Illumina barcodes, to control for contamination. TruSeq adapter sequences and Illumina sample barcodes were added in two successive PCR steps. Sequencing of the TCR alpha and beta cDNA libraries was done on the Illumina HiSeq platform using custom primers. Under the source paper's analysis protocol: Unique molecular identifiers were extracted from raw reads with MiGEC, and CDR3 positions were determined with MiXCR. For each individual, recombination models were inferred using an EM algorithm with the repgenHMM and IGoR tools. Shared clonotype analysis was performed with the tcR package in R, normalizing sharing by the product of cloneset sizes. Out-of-frame nonproductive sequences were analyzed to study raw recombination free of thymic and clonal selection effects. The public reads were run again by TCRdb, first through fastp at Q25 and then through MiXCR, and only productive beta chains were kept. Under each unique CDR3 protein, matching rows form one entry showing the most common genes and DNA. TCRdb assigned the V and J calls; the authors' analysis was not used. This sample lists a few hundred thousand distinct CDR3 sequences; roughly 13% were detected once. The top ten hold 4% to 5% of the sample.

On the study overall, not on this receptor specifically: Fewer insertions were carried by abundant cord blood beta clonotypes, a similar but weaker trend appeared in young adult naive repertoires, and no such trend appeared in memory repertoires. Compared with coincidental sharing between unrelated individuals, out-of-frame TCR alpha sequences shared between twins showed an excess of sequences with low generation probability. A weaker excess of twin sharing was found in beta out-of-frame sequences because the signal-to-noise ratio was lowered by fewer shared sequences. Zero-insertion analyses could be partly confounded by invariant T cells such as MAIT and iNKT, although diverse VJ usage argued against such confounding for most clonotypes. Conclusions relied on cross-sectional statistical analysis, since the same donors could not be followed over many years. Recombination models systematically underestimated out-of-frame TCR alpha sharing in monozygotic twins but agreed with sharing between unrelated individuals.

Including the terminal cysteine and phenylalanine, the CDR3 comprises 15 residues. The DNA shown is the 45-base CDR3, in frame from base 1. The germline V gene sets CDR1 to MNHEY and CDR2 to SVGEGT. V is clipped by 2 bases and J by 0 bases, and the sequence between their germline boundaries is 11 bases long. This clonotype has only a few counts. Its specific antigen is unknown. No base qualities exist here, and no much larger clone lies one base off it. The sample also formed part of further work on yellow fever vaccine responses in identical twins. Drawing on the second study: The authors reported that the T cell response to vaccination in identical twins appeared partly convergent and partly personalized. The study precisely tracked vaccine-responding T cell clones in identical twins.

This sequence originates from a woman aged 18 to 35 in good health. Specimen: memory (CD45RO+) T cells sorted from blood. The sample's cell subset or site label, decoded: CD45RO+ enriched T cells. The V and J segments used are TRBV6-2 or TRBV6-3 and TRBJ2-7, with a tentative D gene TRBD1 over 6 matching bases. At the DNA level, the sequence is TGTGCCAGCAGTTACCCACAGGGCGTCTCCTACGAGCAGTACTTC. Its protein product is CASSYPQGVSYEQYF.